The 2 T cell receptor beta chains listed next were all sequenced from one sample in a study of neoadjuvant anti-PD-1 for oral cavity cancer. The time point: after neoadjuvant nivolumab, at surgical resection. Method: immunoSEQ multiplex PCR; TCRdb's copy keeps in-frame clones and lacks some. This table has about 9,200 clones, around three fifths appearing once. The sequencing used tumor tissue, collected after nivolumab (anti-PD-1) treatment. All receptors come from a person aged 35-79 years with oral cavity squamous cell carcinoma.

The V call is TRBV6-5, the J call TRBJ2-1; tentative D call: TRBD2 (6 bases). Trimming removed 7 bases at V and 9 bases at J, with 19 bases between. CDR3 length: 14 residues. Germline CDR1 reads MNHEY; CDR2 reads SVGAGI. In DNA, the CDR3 is TGTGCCAGCACCACCCCCGGGAGAGGGAGTGAGCAGTTCTTC. Residues: CASTTPGRGSEQFF.

The J gene is TRBJ1-6, the V gene TRBV14; no definite D call. The CDR3 is 14 amino acids. Per germline, CDR1 SGHDN and CDR2 FVKESK. Trimming stripped 6 bases from V and 8 bases from J, with 14 bases between. CDR3 region: CASSSQGGYSPLHF. CDR3 in DNA: TGTGCCAGCAGTTCACAAGGAGGTTATTCACCCCTCCACTTT.